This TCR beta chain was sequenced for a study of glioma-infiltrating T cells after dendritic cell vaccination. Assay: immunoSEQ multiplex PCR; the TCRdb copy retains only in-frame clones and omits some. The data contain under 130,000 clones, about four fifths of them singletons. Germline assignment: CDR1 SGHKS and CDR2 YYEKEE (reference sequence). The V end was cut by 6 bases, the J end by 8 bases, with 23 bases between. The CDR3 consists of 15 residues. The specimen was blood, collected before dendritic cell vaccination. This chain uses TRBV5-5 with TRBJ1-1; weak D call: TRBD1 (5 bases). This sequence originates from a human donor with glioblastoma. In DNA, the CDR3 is TGTGCCAGCACCTTTATTGGCGGCCCGGGGGGGGAAGCTTTCTTT. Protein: CASTFIGGPGGEAFF.